This record covers a single T cell receptor (beta chain). This sample was included in a study of blood T cell repertoires in COVID-19. About the study: Samples representing acute and convalescent COVID-19 were sourced from the United States, Italy and Spain. Sample material is recorded as cDNA or gDNA derived from T cells, B-cell-depleted T cells, or PBMCs.

Per the germline V gene, CDR1 is LNHDA and CDR2 is SQIVND (reference sequence). This CDR3 contains 14 residues. Trimming cost V 5 bases and J 6 bases, with 17 bases left between them. Study processing details: Amplifying reference gene primers gave estimates of nucleated cell counts. Clones were read by immunoSEQ multiplex PCR, and TCRdb kept only the in-frame ones, dropping some. That table is the source of V, J and clone size, and D and trimming were worked out from the DNA. Among about 210,000 clones listed, under 95% were seen once. The genes are TRBV19 and TRBJ2-7, with D perhaps TRBD1 (5 bases). The specimen was peripheral blood. The sequence came from a man younger than 40 with acute or convalescent COVID-19. Here the CDR3 reads CASSEQVSSGEQYF. CDR3 in DNA: TGTGCCAGTAGTGAACAGGTTTCCTCCGGCGAGCAGTACTTC.